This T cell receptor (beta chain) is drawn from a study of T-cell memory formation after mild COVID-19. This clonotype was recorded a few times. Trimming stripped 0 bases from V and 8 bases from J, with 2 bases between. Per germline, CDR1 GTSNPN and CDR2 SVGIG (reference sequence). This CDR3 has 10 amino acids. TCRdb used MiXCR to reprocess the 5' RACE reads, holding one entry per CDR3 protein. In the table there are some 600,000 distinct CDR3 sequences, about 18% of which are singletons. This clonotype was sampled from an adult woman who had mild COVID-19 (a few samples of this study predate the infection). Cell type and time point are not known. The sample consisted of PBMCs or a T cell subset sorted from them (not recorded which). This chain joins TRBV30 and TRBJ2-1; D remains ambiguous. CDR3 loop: CAWSVYEQFF. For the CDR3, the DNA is TGTGCCTGGAGTGTATATGAGCAGTTCTTC.